A selection of T cell receptor beta chains follows, all from one sample in a study of a mutant IDH1 vaccine in newly diagnosed glioma. For these TCRs, the target antigens are not known. Sequencing used immunoSEQ multiplex PCR; TCRdb keeps in-frame clones, though not all of them. In the table there are roughly 46,000 clones, 65% to 85% of which are singletons. The sample here was PBMCs, taken from a glioma patient whose treatment included an IDH1 peptide vaccine. These TCRs come from a woman between 25 and 40 years old with glioma. Some clones in this sample may be carry-over from other donors' samples. Each CDR3 is given with its conserved first and last residue. D genes are given only for firm matches. Only part of the rows carry a size: once, few, many, or a class if the clone is expanded.

clone_size: NA
j_call: TRBJ1-2
d_call: NA
v_call: TRBV5-4
cdr3_nt: TGTGCCAGCAGCTCGGACGGGAACTATGGCTACACCTTC
cdr3_aa: CASSSDGNYGYTF

clone_size: NA
j_call: TRBJ1-2
d_call: NA
v_call: TRBV6-6
cdr3_nt: TGTGCCAGCCTGCAGGGAGGGAACTATGGCTACACCTTC
cdr3_aa: CASLQGGNYGYTF

clone_size: NA
j_call: TRBJ2-1
d_call: TRBD2
v_call: TRBV2
cdr3_nt: TGTGCCAGCAAGCGGGAGGGCGCCGAGCAGTTCTTC
cdr3_aa: CASKREGAEQFF

clone_size: few
j_call: TRBJ1-1
d_call: TRBD1
v_call: TRBV4-1
cdr3_nt: TGCGCCAGCAGCCGCGCGGGACAGTCCACTGAAGCTTTCTTT
cdr3_aa: CASSRAGQSTEAFF

clone_size: few
j_call: TRBJ1-1
d_call: NA
v_call: TRBV29-1
cdr3_nt: TGCAGCGTTGAGCGGGGTTATGGTGAAGCTTTCTTT
cdr3_aa: CSVERGYGEAFF

clone_size: NA
j_call: TRBJ2-3
d_call: NA
v_call: TRBV6-5
cdr3_nt: TGTGCCAGCAGTTTCCTCGACCGGGGAGATACGCAGTATTTT
cdr3_aa: CASSFLDRGDTQYF

clone_size: NA
j_call: TRBJ2-1
d_call: TRBD2
v_call: TRBV6-8
cdr3_nt: TGTGCCAGCAGTCACCTGGGGGGACTAGCGGGGGCACCCTACAATGAGCAGTTCTTC
cdr3_aa: CASSHLGGLAGAPYNEQFF

clone_size: NA
j_call: TRBJ2-7
d_call: TRBD2
v_call: TRBV6-1
cdr3_nt: TGTGCCAGCAGTGTGGGCGGGGGGACTGTACAGGGCGACGAGCAGTACTTC
cdr3_aa: CASSVGGGTVQGDEQYF

clone_size: NA
j_call: TRBJ2-2
d_call: TRBD1
v_call: TRBV19
cdr3_nt: TGTGCCAGTAGGGGGGTGGACAGGGCACCCGGGGAGCTGTTTTTT
cdr3_aa: CASRGVDRAPGELFF

clone_size: NA
j_call: TRBJ2-5
d_call: TRBD2
v_call: TRBV5-4
cdr3_nt: TGTGCCAGCAGCTCTATCCAACTAGCGGGGACTGAGACCCAGTACTTC
cdr3_aa: CASSSIQLAGTETQYF

clone_size: NA
j_call: TRBJ2-3
d_call: TRBD2
v_call: TRBV13
cdr3_nt: TGTGCCAGCAGCTTAGGCCGACTAGCGGGAAGGGCAGATACGCAGTATTTT
cdr3_aa: CASSLGRLAGRADTQYF

clone_size: NA
j_call: TRBJ1-1
d_call: NA
v_call: TRBV7-9
cdr3_nt: TGTGCCAGCAGCTTAGAAGAGGGCAGGGAAGCTTTCTTT
cdr3_aa: CASSLEEGREAFF

clone_size: NA
j_call: TRBJ2-7
d_call: TRBD2
v_call: TRBV6-5
cdr3_nt: TGTGCCACCTCCGTGGGAGGGCCCGTCTACGAGCAGTACTTC
cdr3_aa: CATSVGGPVYEQYF

clone_size: NA
j_call: TRBJ2-3
d_call: NA
v_call: TRBV7-9
cdr3_nt: TGTGCCAGCAGCCCAGGGACAAATACGCAGTATTTT
cdr3_aa: CASSPGTNTQYF

clone_size: NA
j_call: TRBJ1-4
d_call: NA
v_call: TRBV30
cdr3_nt: TGTGCCTGGATCGCCCGGGGGGGCTGGGGAAAACTGTTTTTT
cdr3_aa: CAWIARGGWGKLFF

clone_size: NA
j_call: TRBJ2-3
d_call: NA
v_call: TRBV20-1
cdr3_nt: TGCAGTGCCAAGCGGGTCGATACGCAGTATTTT
cdr3_aa: CSAKRVDTQYF

clone_size: NA
j_call: TRBJ2-3
d_call: TRBD2
v_call: TRBV2
cdr3_nt: TGTGCCAGCAAGGGGGCAGGACTAGCGGGCACAGATACGCAGTATTTT
cdr3_aa: CASKGAGLAGTDTQYF

clone_size: NA
j_call: TRBJ2-1
d_call: TRBD2
v_call: TRBV5-6
cdr3_nt: TGTGCCAGCAGCTTGGGACTAGCGGTAAATGAGCAGTTCTTC
cdr3_aa: CASSLGLAVNEQFF

clone_size: once
j_call: TRBJ2-1
d_call: NA
v_call: TRBV10-3
cdr3_nt: TGTGCCATCAGTCTCGGCTCCTACAATGAGCAGTTCTTC
cdr3_aa: CAISLGSYNEQFF

clone_size: NA
j_call: TRBJ2-7
d_call: NA
v_call: TRBV19
cdr3_nt: TGTGCCAGTAGTATTGGGGTCGGATCTCTCGAGCAGTACTTC
cdr3_aa: CASSIGVGSLEQYF

clone_size: NA
j_call: TRBJ1-4
d_call: TRBD1
v_call: TRBV7-8
cdr3_nt: TGTGCCAGCAGCCCGGGGGGACAGGAAAAACTGTTTTTT
cdr3_aa: CASSPGGQEKLFF

clone_size: NA
j_call: TRBJ2-1
d_call: TRBD2
v_call: TRBV10-3
cdr3_nt: TGTGCCATCAGTGAGTCGAGACTAGCGGGATACAATGAGCAGTTCTTC
cdr3_aa: CAISESRLAGYNEQFF